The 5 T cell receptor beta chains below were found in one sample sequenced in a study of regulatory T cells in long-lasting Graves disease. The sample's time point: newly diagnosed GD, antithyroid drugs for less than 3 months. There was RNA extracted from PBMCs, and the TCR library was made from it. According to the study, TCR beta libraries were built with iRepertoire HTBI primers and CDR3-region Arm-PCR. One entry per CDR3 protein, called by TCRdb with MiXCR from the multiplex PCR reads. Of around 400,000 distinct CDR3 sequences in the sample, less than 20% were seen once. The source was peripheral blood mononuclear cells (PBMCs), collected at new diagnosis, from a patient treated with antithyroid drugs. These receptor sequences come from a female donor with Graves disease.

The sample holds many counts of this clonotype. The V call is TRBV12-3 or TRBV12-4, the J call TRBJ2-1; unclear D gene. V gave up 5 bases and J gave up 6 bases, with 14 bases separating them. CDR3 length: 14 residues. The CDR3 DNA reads TGTGCCAGCAGTCGCAGTGTGATGGGCAATGAGCAGTTCTTC. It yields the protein CASSRSVMGNEQFF.

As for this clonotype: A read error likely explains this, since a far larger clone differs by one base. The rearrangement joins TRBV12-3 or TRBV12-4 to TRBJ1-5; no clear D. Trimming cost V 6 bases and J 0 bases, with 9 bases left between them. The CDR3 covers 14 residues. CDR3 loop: CASSVADSNQPQHF. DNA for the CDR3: TGTGCCAGCAGCGTAGCCGATAGCAATCAGCCCCAGCATTTT.

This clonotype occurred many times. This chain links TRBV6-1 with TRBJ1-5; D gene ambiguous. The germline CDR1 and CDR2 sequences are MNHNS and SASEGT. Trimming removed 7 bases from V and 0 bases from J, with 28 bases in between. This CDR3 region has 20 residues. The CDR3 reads CASNHGRNNRSLHSNQPQHF. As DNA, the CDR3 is TGTGCCAGCAACCACGGACGAAATAATCGTTCGCTGCATAGCAATCAGCCCCAGCATTTT.

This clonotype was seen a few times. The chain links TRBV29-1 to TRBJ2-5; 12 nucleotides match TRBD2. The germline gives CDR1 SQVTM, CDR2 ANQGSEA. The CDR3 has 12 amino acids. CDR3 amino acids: CSASGGGETQYF. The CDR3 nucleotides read TGCAGTGCTAGCGGGGGGGGAGAGACCCAGTACTTC.

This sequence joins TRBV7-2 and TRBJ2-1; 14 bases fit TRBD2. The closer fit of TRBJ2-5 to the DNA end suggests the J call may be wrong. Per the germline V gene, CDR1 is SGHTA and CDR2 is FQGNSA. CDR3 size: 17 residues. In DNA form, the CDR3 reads TGTGCCAGCAGTTACGCCGGGACTAGCGGGAGCCAAGAGACCCAGTACTTC. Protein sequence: CASSYAGTSGSQETQYF.